The rows below give T cell receptor beta chains drawn from one sample of a study of blood T cell repertoires in COVID-19. The protocol was immunoSEQ multiplex PCR, while the TCRdb copy is restricted to in-frame clones and leaves out a portion. The sample has some 200,000 clones; more than 70% are singletons. The sequenced sample consisted of peripheral blood. The receptor set was obtained from a man aged 50-59 years with COVID-19, enrolled during active disease. CDR3s include the opening cysteine and the closing phenylalanine or tryptophan. A D gene is named only where the DNA matches it firmly. The listing skips clone size in some rows; elsewhere it reads once, few, many or a size class.

j_call | clone_size | d_call | v_call | cdr3_nt | cdr3_aa
TRBJ1-3 | once | NA | TRBV21-1 | TGTGCCAGCAGCACCCGGGAAACTGGAAACACCATATATTTT | CASSTRETGNTIYF
TRBJ2-3 | once | TRBD2 | TRBV5-1 | TGCGCCAGCAGCCGCGGACTAGCGGGAGGCGCAGATACGCAGTATTTT | CASSRGLAGGADTQYF
TRBJ1-2 | NA | NA | TRBV18 | TGTGCCAGCTCACCGGTGGAGGGTGAGGGCTACACCTTC | CASSPVEGEGYTF
TRBJ1-6 | NA | NA | TRBV13 | TGTGCCAGCAGCTTGGCGGCTAACTCCTATAATTCACCCCTCCACTTT | CASSLAANSYNSPLHF
TRBJ1-2 | NA | TRBD1 | TRBV2 | TGTGCCTTCCAAGGGGGCTCACGGGCTTTCTACACCTTC | CAFQGGSRAFYTF
TRBJ1-2 | NA | NA | TRBV3-1/TRBV3-2 | TGTGCCAGCAGCCAAGTACCAACAGGGTATGGCTACACCTTC | CASSQVPTGYGYTF
TRBJ2-3 | NA | TRBD2 | TRBV5-8 | TGTGCCAGCAGCCGAGCGGGGGTGATAGATACGCAGTATTTT | CASSRAGVIDTQYF
TRBJ1-2 | NA | NA | TRBV4-3 | TGCGCCAGCAGCCAAGATGAGGGGGACTATGGCTACACCTTC | CASSQDEGDYGYTF
TRBJ2-7 | NA | NA | TRBV11-2 | TGTGCCAGCAGCCAATGGGCAGGCTACTACGAGCAGTACTTC | CASSQWAGYYEQYF
TRBJ1-5 | few | NA | TRBV7-8 | TGTGCCAGCAGCGCGTCTCCCGGGGAGGGGATATTAAGCAATCAGCCCCAGCATTTT | CASSASPGEGILSNQPQHF
TRBJ1-3 | NA | TRBD1 | TRBV18 | TGTGCCAGCTCACCAGCCCTTTCCGGGACAGGGACTGGAAACACCATATATTTT | CASSPALSGTGTGNTIYF
TRBJ1-6 | few | NA | TRBV3-1/TRBV3-2 | TGTGCCAGCAGCCAAGCGTCTGGTGGCGCGGCACCCCTCCACTTT | CASSQASGGAAPLHF
TRBJ2-2 | NA | NA | TRBV7-6 | TGTGCCAGCAGCCATGGTGGGGCAGGGACCGGGGAGCTGTTTTTT | CASSHGGAGTGELFF